This record covers a single TCR beta chain. The antigen is undetermined. CDR3 size: 11 residues. Trimming took off 1 base at V and 7 bases at J, with 4 bases between the two ends. Per the germline V gene, CDR1 is MDHEN and CDR2 is SYDVKM. TCRdb independently ran MiXCR on the RT-PCR reads; one entry per CDR3 protein. The table records roughly 650,000 distinct CDR3 sequences, less than 20% of them present only once. This sample was taken from a study of response to subunit inactivated influenza vaccine. Whole-study results and caveats: New T cells are recruited in small numbers by each seasonal influenza vaccination, according to the authors' suggestion.

The specimen was PBMCs from blood, collected 11 to 12 days after vaccination. This chain connects TRBV28 to TRBJ1-1, with D unclear. The source of this sequence is a man between 45 and 60 years old who received an inactivated influenza vaccine. CDR3 DNA: TGTGCCAGCAGTTTATATCGTGAAGCTTTCTTT. It specifies CASSLYREAFF.